The 32 T cell receptor beta chains reported below all come from one sample, sequenced in a study of identifying expanded T cells in peripheral blood. Only in-frame clones appear in the TCRdb table, and some are missing; sequencing was by immunoSEQ multiplex PCR. The sample comprises about 58,000 clones, approximately 80% of which are singletons, and around a sixth rests with the top ten. The sample was blood. Receptors originate from a person between 18 and 70 years old in good health.

The CDR3 loop is CASSLVLTGEQYF. DNA for the CDR3: TGCGCCAGCAGCTTGGTACTTACGGGAGAGCAGTACTTC. V and J are TRBV5-1 and TRBJ2-7; tentative D call: TRBD2 (5 bases). CDR3 length: 13 residues. V was clipped by 0 bases and J by 7 bases, with 11 bases between them. Germline CDR1 reads SGHRS; CDR2 reads YFSETQ.

This chain uses TRBV9 with TRBJ1-1; D is undetermined. CDR3 length: 14 amino acids. CDR1 is SGDLS, CDR2 YYNGEE, per germline. The ends were cut back, 4 bases at V and 5 bases at J, with 15 bases in the middle. CDR3 sequence: CASSPRALRTEAFF. The CDR3 DNA follows: TGTGCCAGCAGCCCCCGGGCCTTGAGGACTGAAGCTTTCTTT.

This clone was seen a handful of times. The rearrangement uses TRBV7-8 and TRBJ1-6; 7 nucleotides align to TRBD1. Germline V lookup: CDR1 SGHVS, CDR2 FQNEAQ. J gave up 7 bases and V 5 bases, and 5 bases lay outside the gene matches. The CDR3 covers 14 residues. The CDR3 nucleotides are TGTGCCAGCAGCAACGACAGGGTAAATTCACCCCTCCACTTT. Its translation is CASSNDRVNSPLHF.

The rearrangement uses TRBV29-1 and TRBJ2-5, with D hard to call. V gave up 0 bases and J gave up 0 bases, with 17 bases separating them. Looked up from germline, CDR1 is SQVTM and CDR2 is ANQGSEA. This CDR3 region has 17 residues. The chain's CDR3 is CSVEDRWVQGNQETQYF. The DNA for the CDR3 is TGCAGCGTTGAAGATCGATGGGTCCAAGGAAACCAAGAGACCCAGTACTTC.

The chain links TRBV14 to TRBJ2-5; TRBD1 matches at 7 bases. The V and J ends lost 3 bases and 5 bases, in that order; junction bases with no gene match: 6. The length of the CDR3 is 14 residues. Germline lookup yields CDR1 SGHDN and CDR2 FVKESK. For the CDR3, the DNA is TGTGCCAGCAGCCAGGGGACAGTCAAGGAGACCCAGTACTTC. Translation gives CASSQGTVKETQYF.

This clone was found once. The chain's CDR3 is CASARKTSGNTIYF. For the CDR3, the DNA is TGTGCCAGCGCCCGAAAGACCTCTGGAAACACCATATATTTT. J is TRBJ1-3 and V is TRBV6-5; no definite D call. The germline V and J ends were trimmed by 8 bases and 0 bases, with 11 bases remaining between them. Germline CDR1 MNHEY, CDR2 SVGAGI. The CDR3 spans 14 residues.

Here the CDR3 DNA reads TGTGCCAGCACCCCTGGTCCGACTAACTATGGCTACACCTTC. This translates into CASTPGPTNYGYTF. The chain employs TRBV7-2 and TRBJ1-2; D uncertain. CDR1 and CDR2 from the germline V gene are SGHTA and FQGNSA. V lost 7 bases to trimming and J lost 0 bases, with 12 bases between them. The CDR3 has 14 amino acids.

The chain carries TRBV6-1 and TRBJ1-5; D is undetermined. This CDR3 has 17 residues. The V end lost 4 bases, the J end lost 6 bases, and 22 bases lay between the germline ends. The germline V gene has CDR1 MNHNS and CDR2 SASEGT. The CDR3: CASSGGSSPTGGQPQHF. CDR3 nucleotide sequence: TGTGCCAGCAGTGGAGGATCGTCCCCTACGGGCGGTCAGCCCCAGCATTTT.

The chain carries TRBV5-1 and TRBJ1-2, with 9 bases that match TRBD1. The germline CDR1 and CDR2 sequences are SGHRS and YFSETQ. The CDR3 is made up of 13 amino acids. After removal of 4 bases from V and 7 bases from J, the junction contained 5 bases not matched to a gene. CDR3 in DNA: TGCGCCAGCAGCCTGCAGACAGGGGGTGGCTACACCTTC. This gives the protein CASSLQTGGGYTF.

The J gene is TRBJ1-2, the V gene TRBV19; 9 bases are a match to TRBD1. V lost 6 bases and J lost 8; bases outside the gene matches: 13. The CDR3 covers 15 residues. Germline assignment: CDR1 LNHDA and CDR2 SQIVND (reference sequence). CDR3 amino acids: CASSIQQGALLGYTF. CDR3 bases: TGTGCCAGTAGCATTCAACAGGGGGCTTTACTCGGCTACACCTTC.

CDR3 coding DNA: TGTGCCAGCAGTTCCCTTACCTTTGGGCAGTTCTTC. Its translation is CASSSLTFGQFF. The chain links TRBV27 to TRBJ2-1; D is unresolved. The germline V gene has CDR1 MNHEY and CDR2 SMNVEV (reference sequence). This CDR3 is built from 12 residues. The V and J ends lost 4 bases and 12 bases respectively, with 13 bases between them.

V gene TRBV7-9 combines with J gene TRBJ1-4, with D perhaps TRBD1 (5 bases). The CDR3 is 15 residues long. V dropped 5 bases and J dropped 6 bases, with 16 bases sitting between them. Germline loops: CDR1 SEHNR, CDR2 FQNEAQ (reference sequence). In nucleotides, the CDR3 is TGTGCCAGCAGCCCCAGCGGCAGGGTAGATGAAAAACTGTTTTTT. Translation gives CASSPSGRVDEKLFF.

As regards this clone: Its ends do not fully match the called genes, so a read error is possible. The chain carries TRBV5-4 and TRBJ2-1; 7 nucleotides agree with TRBD2. There are 15 residues in the CDR3. The germline V gene has CDR1 SGHNT and CDR2 YYREEE (reference sequence). The CDR3 coding sequence is TGTGCCAGCAGTTTGGGGCTAGCGGAATACAATGAGCAGTTCTTC. Protein sequence: CASSLGLAEYNEQFF.

The chain employs TRBV18 and TRBJ2-3, with D uncertain. The germline V gene encodes CDR1 KGHSH and CDR2 LQKENI. The V end lost 6 bases, the J end lost 0 bases, and 7 bases lay between the germline ends. The CDR3 is 13 residues long. CDR3 in DNA: TGTGCCAGCTCCGTCACTAGCACAGATACGCAGTATTTT. Translation: CASSVTSTDTQYF.

This clone was seen more than once but under ten times. The CDR3: CASSIASQGVFEKLFF. CDR3 nucleotides: TGTGCCAGTAGTATCGCTTCGCAGGGTGTTTTTGAAAAACTGTTTTTT. This chain connects TRBV19 to TRBJ1-4; D perhaps matches TRBD1 (5 bases). This CDR3 is 16 amino acids long. Trimming left V 3 bases short and J 7 bases short, with 18 bases between. Looked up from germline, CDR1 is LNHDA and CDR2 is SQIVND (reference sequence).

This chain connects TRBV9 to TRBJ2-1; D remains ambiguous. Germline lookup yields CDR1 SGDLS and CDR2 YYNGEE. V was trimmed by 4 bases and J by 0 bases, leaving 17 bases between them. The CDR3 runs to 17 residues. CDR3 nucleotides: TGTGCCAGCAGCCCAGAGGTAGGCTTCAGCTCCTACAATGAGCAGTTCTTC. Translated, it gives CASSPEVGFSSYNEQFF.

This clone was recorded once. The V gene is TRBV5-4, the J gene TRBJ2-2; 12 nucleotides agree with TRBD2. This CDR3 is 16 amino acids long. V lost 3 bases and J lost 8; bases outside the gene matches: 8. Per the germline V gene, CDR1 is SGHNT and CDR2 is YYREEE (reference sequence). The CDR3 DNA is TGTGCCAGCAGCTCGACTAGCGGGGGAGCCGGAGGGGAGCTGTTTTTT. Translating gives CASSSTSGGAGGELFF.

This chain links TRBV5-5 with TRBJ1-6; 8 bases are a match to TRBD1. The CDR3 is 14 amino acids. Losses at the gene ends were 3 bases for V and 5 bases for J; bases not matched to a gene: 1. The V gene's germline CDR1 is SGHKS and CDR2 YYEKEE (reference sequence). The CDR3 sequence: CASSSTGDNSPLHF. CDR3 bases: TGTGCCAGCAGCTCGACAGGGGATAATTCACCCCTCCACTTT.

The rearrangement uses TRBV25-1 and TRBJ1-2; D gene ambiguous. CDR1 and CDR2 from the germline V gene are MGHDK and SYGVNS. The CDR3 is 11 residues long. The ends were cut back, 6 bases at V and 0 bases at J, with 2 bases in the middle. The CDR3 loop reads CASRTNYGYTF. CDR3 nucleotides: TGTGCCAGCAGAACTAACTATGGCTACACCTTC.

The CDR3 loop reads CSAQESYEQYF. The DNA for the CDR3 is TGCAGTGCTCAGGAGTCCTACGAGCAGTACTTC. V gene TRBV20-1 combines with J gene TRBJ2-7; unclear D gene. V was trimmed by 5 bases and J by 1 base, leaving 6 bases between them. This CDR3 comprises 11 residues. CDR1 and CDR2 (germline): DFQATT, SNEGSKA (reference sequence).

V usage is TRBV2 and J usage is TRBJ2-6; D might be TRBD1 or TRBD2, each matching 6 bases. The CDR3 extends over 16 amino acids. Germline CDR1 is SNHLY and CDR2 is FYNNEI. The V and J ends lost 3 bases and 2 bases respectively, with 11 bases between them. The CDR3 coding sequence is TGTGCCAGCAGTGAGAGAGGGGGGCCTGGGGCCAACGTCCTGACTTTC. Its protein is CASSERGGPGANVLTF.

The chain has TRBV6-7 and TRBJ2-2; 8 nucleotides match TRBD2. TRBV6-7 is given ORF status, its function remaining uncertain. This CDR3 is 16 amino acids long. The V gene end was trimmed by 2 bases and the J gene end by 3 bases; junction bases not matched to a gene: 5. CDR3 residues: CASSYPGAGDTGELFF. The CDR3 nucleotides read TGTGCCAGCAGTTACCCCGGAGCGGGAGACACCGGGGAGCTGTTTTTT.

The chain is built from TRBV5-1 and TRBJ2-1; TRBD2 matches 9 bases. J lost 7 bases, V lost 0 bases, and 8 bases had no gene match. Germline assignment: CDR1 SGHRS and CDR2 YFSETQ. The CDR3 is 16 amino acids. The CDR3 DNA reads as TGCGCCAGCAGCTTGGATGGGACTAGCCCCAGGAATGAGCAGTTCTTC. It yields the protein CASSLDGTSPRNEQFF.

The rearrangement uses TRBV7-6 and TRBJ2-1, with D unclear. In germline, CDR1 is SGHVS, CDR2 FNYEAQ. Deletions cut 1 base from V and 10 bases from J, with 11 bases between. This CDR3 comprises 13 residues. CDR3 bases: TGTGCCAGCAGCTTAGGGCAGTCGTCCGAGCAGTTCTTC. Translation: CASSLGQSSEQFF. The full variable domain, completed using reference TRBV7-6 and TRBJ2-1, is GAGVSQSPRYKVTKRGQDVALRCDPISGHVSLYWYRQALGQGPEFLTYFNYEAQQDKSGLPNDRFSAERPEGSISTLTIQRTEQRDSAMYRCASSLGQSSEQFFGPGTRLTVL.

The chain has TRBV19 and TRBJ2-2; D remains unclear. The germline V gene has CDR1 LNHDA and CDR2 SQIVND (reference sequence). This CDR3 has 14 amino acids. Trimming removed 1 base at V and 6 bases at J, with 9 bases between. The CDR3, as DNA: TGTGCCAGTAGTATAGGACGGAATCCCGGGGAGCTGTTTTTT. This encodes CASSIGRNPGELFF.

The rearrangement links TRBV11-2 to TRBJ1-1; a weak D match, TRBD1 (5 bases). This CDR3 has 15 residues. Trimming removed 5 bases from V and 5 bases from J, with 18 bases in between. Germline loops: CDR1 SGHAT, CDR2 FQNNGV. Here the CDR3 reads CASSVPGWMRTEAFF. CDR3 sequence (DNA): TGTGCCAGCAGCGTACCAGGGTGGATGAGGACTGAAGCTTTCTTT.

The V call is TRBV19, the J call TRBJ2-7; D is undetermined. Germline V lookup: CDR1 LNHDA, CDR2 SQIVND (reference sequence). Trimming took off 4 bases at V and 9 bases at J, with 13 bases between the two ends. There are 12 residues in the CDR3. CDR3 sequence (DNA): TGTGCCAGTAGTAACCGACCCGGGCGGCAGTACTTC. Translated, it gives CASSNRPGRQYF.

The chain is built from TRBV29-1 and TRBJ1-2; D is possibly TRBD1 (6 bases). Per germline, CDR1 SQVTM and CDR2 ANQGSEA. The V end lost 8 bases, the J end lost 2 bases, and 12 bases lay between the germline ends. The CDR3 runs 12 residues. Written as DNA, the CDR3 is TGCAGCTCGCTGGGGGCCAACTATGGCTACACCTTC. This codes for CSSLGANYGYTF.

This sequence joins TRBV6-6 and TRBJ1-1; D remains unclear. V was pared by 6 bases and J by 0 bases, with 8 bases between. Germline lookup yields CDR1 MNHNY and CDR2 SVGAGI (reference sequence). The CDR3 totals 13 residues. Written as DNA, the CDR3 is TGTGCCAGCAGGCCGGCGGTGAACACTGAAGCTTTCTTT. The encoded protein is CASRPAVNTEAFF.

This clone was counted a single time. J is TRBJ2-5 and V is TRBV19, with D perhaps matching TRBD1 or TRBD2 (6 bases each). V was shortened by 1 base and J by 5 bases, with 17 bases between the two germline ends. CDR3 length: 16 residues. Germline V gene lookup returns CDR1 LNHDA and CDR2 SQIVND (reference sequence). The CDR3 nucleotides read TGTGCCAGTAGTATAGGTACGGGGGCTAAGGGCGAGACCCAGTACTTC. This sequence encodes CASSIGTGAKGETQYF.

The rearrangement links TRBV14 to TRBJ1-2, with D possibly TRBD1 on 6 matching bases. The CDR3 contains 14 residues. The V gene lost 4 bases and the J gene lost 6 bases, with 15 bases spanning the gap. From germline, CDR1 is SGHDN and CDR2 FVKESK. Here the CDR3 reads CASSLIQGSNGYTF. CDR3 in DNA: TGTGCCAGCAGCCTAATACAGGGTTCTAATGGCTACACCTTC.

DNA of the CDR3: TGTGCCAGCAGTCTAAAACGGGGATCGGAAGCTGGCTACACCTTC. It translates to CASSLKRGSEAGYTF. The chain has TRBV27 and TRBJ1-2, with D hard to call. CDR1 is MNHEY and CDR2 is SMNVEV in the germline V gene (reference sequence). The V end lost 5 bases, the J end lost 7 bases, and 20 bases lay between the germline ends. CDR3 length: 15 amino acids.